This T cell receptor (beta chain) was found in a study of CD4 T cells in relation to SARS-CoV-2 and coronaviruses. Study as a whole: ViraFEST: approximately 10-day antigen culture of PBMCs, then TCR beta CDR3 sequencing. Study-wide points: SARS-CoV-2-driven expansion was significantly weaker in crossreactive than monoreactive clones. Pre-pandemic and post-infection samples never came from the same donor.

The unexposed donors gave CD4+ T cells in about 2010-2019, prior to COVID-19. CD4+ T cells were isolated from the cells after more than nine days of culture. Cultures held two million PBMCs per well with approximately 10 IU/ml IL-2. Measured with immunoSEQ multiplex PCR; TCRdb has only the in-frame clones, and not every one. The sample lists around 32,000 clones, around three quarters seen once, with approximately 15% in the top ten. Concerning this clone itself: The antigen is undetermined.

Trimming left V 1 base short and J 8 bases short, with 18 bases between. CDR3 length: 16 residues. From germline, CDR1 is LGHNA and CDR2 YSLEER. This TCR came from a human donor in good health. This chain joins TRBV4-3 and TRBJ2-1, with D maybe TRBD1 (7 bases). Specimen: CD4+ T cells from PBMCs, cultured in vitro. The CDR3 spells CASSQVKAGGGDEQFF. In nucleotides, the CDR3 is TGCGCCAGCAGCCAAGTAAAGGCAGGGGGAGGCGATGAGCAGTTCTTC.